Each of the 17 T cell receptor beta chains below was sequenced from the same sample in a study of shared clonotypes between healthy human individuals (dated by TCRdb to 2018 to 2020). Receptors were amplified or captured by the immunoSEQ multiplex PCR assay. As stored in TCRdb, this immuneACCESS dataset retains in-frame rearrangements with V and J assigned. A fraction of the clones does not appear; measured against another copy, unresolved V genes explain less than half of the discrepancy, and the remainder lacks a known reason. The sample has 2 million to 2.5 million clones on record, about nine tenths of them singletons. Clones ranked in the top ten supply about 0.41% of the sample. The source material was naive CD4+ T cells from PBMCs. The meaning of the sample's cell subset or site label: CD45RA+ positively selected. The receptors derive from a man in his late teens or twenties in good health. Some clones in this sample may be carry-over from other donors' samples.

This clone has just a few counts. The rearrangement uses TRBV4-1 and TRBJ1-2; no definite D call. Germline V gene lookup returns CDR1 MGHRA and CDR2 YSYEKL. The CDR3 runs 13 residues. V gave up 1 base and J gave up 5 bases, with 8 bases separating them. CDR3: CASSQGTGYGYTF. Written as DNA, the CDR3 is TGCGCCAGCAGCCAAGGGACGGGGTATGGCTACACCTTC.

The V gene is TRBV15, the J gene TRBJ1-2; D might be TRBD1 (5 bases). Germline V gives CDR1 LNHNV, CDR2 YYDKDF (reference sequence). This CDR3 region has 15 residues. The V and J ends lost 3 bases and 2 bases respectively, with 13 bases between them. CDR3: CATSRLPGPNYGYTF. CDR3 sequence (DNA): TGTGCCACCAGCAGGCTACCGGGACCGAACTATGGCTACACCTTC.

The chain joins TRBV25-1 to TRBJ1-1; D gene unclear. Trimming stripped 1 base from V and 3 bases from J, with 6 bases between. The germline V gene encodes CDR1 MGHDK and CDR2 SYGVNS. CDR3 length: 13 residues. The CDR3 region is CASSESPDTEAFF. The CDR3 bases are TGTGCCAGCAGTGAATCCCCGGACACTGAAGCTTTCTTT. Looking up the rest from reference TRBV25-1 and TRBJ1-1 gives the full variable domain: EADIYQTPRYLVIGTGKKITLECSQTMGHDKMYWYQQDPGMELHLIHYSYGVNSTEKGDLSSESTVSRIRTEHFPLTLESARPSHTSQYLCASSESPDTEAFFGQGTRLTVV.

The chain carries TRBV6-5 and TRBJ2-3; no clear D. In germline, CDR1 is MNHEY, CDR2 SVGAGI. Between the trimmed V and J ends, which lost 2 bases and 4 bases, there was a span of 13 bases. There are 15 residues in the CDR3. In nucleotides, the CDR3 is TGTGCCAGCAGTTACGAGCTGCTCGCGCCAGATACGCAGTATTTT. Translation: CASSYELLAPDTQYF.

The V and J genes are TRBV18 and TRBJ1-1, with 7 bases lining up with TRBD1. Unmatched junction bases numbered 11, after V lost 4 bases and J lost 6 bases. Per the germline V gene, CDR1 is KGHSH and CDR2 is LQKENI. The CDR3 has 15 residues. The CDR3 region is CASSQGAGWKAEAFF. The DNA for the CDR3 is TGTGCCAGCTCACAGGGGGCGGGGTGGAAGGCTGAAGCTTTCTTT.

The chain is built from TRBV19 and TRBJ1-5; possible D gene TRBD1, 5 bases. The V and J ends lost 10 bases and 5 bases respectively, with 12 bases between them. Germline lookup yields CDR1 LNHDA and CDR2 SQIVND (reference sequence). The CDR3 is 12 residues long. The CDR3 loop is CATSGTHQPQHF. Here the CDR3 DNA reads TGTGCCACATCCGGGACCCATCAGCCCCAGCATTTT.

The rearrangement links TRBV2 to TRBJ2-7; D gene ambiguous. With 7 bases removed from V and 2 bases from J, the gap between germline ends came to 15 bases. The CDR3 is 14 residues long. The germline V gene has CDR1 SNHLY and CDR2 FYNNEI. Written as DNA, the CDR3 is TGTGCCAGCAAAGATGTTCTCTACCCCTACGAGCAGTACTTC. Its translation is CASKDVLYPYEQYF.

The chain uses TRBV28 and TRBJ2-1; TRBD2 matches 7 bases. Trimming at V came to 4 bases and at J to 6 bases, leaving 9 bases not matched to a gene. Germline V gives CDR1 MDHEN, CDR2 SYDVKM. CDR3 length: 15 residues. The CDR3 nucleotides are TGTGCCAGCAGTTCCGCGGGGGTAGGGTTCAATGAGCAGTTCTTC. It codes for CASSSAGVGFNEQFF.

The chain is built from TRBV19 and TRBJ1-1; D is undetermined. The ends were cut back, 3 bases at V and 2 bases at J, with 7 bases in the middle. This CDR3 is built from 13 residues. Per germline, CDR1 LNHDA and CDR2 SQIVND (reference sequence). The CDR3 nucleotides are TGTGCCAGTAGTATGAGTCCTAACACTGAAGCTTTCTTT. Its translation: CASSMSPNTEAFF.

The V gene is TRBV7-8, the J gene TRBJ1-2; D possibly corresponds to TRBD1 (5 bases). Germline V gene data show CDR1 as SGHVS and CDR2 as FQNEAQ. This CDR3 spans 14 amino acids. V shed 5 bases and J shed 2 bases, with 12 bases lying between them. As DNA, the CDR3 is TGTGCCAGCAGCGCCCGGGAGGGGAACTATGGCTACACCTTC. Amino acids: CASSAREGNYGYTF. The variable domain in full, completed from reference TRBV7-8 and TRBJ1-2, reads GAGVSQSPRYKVAKRGQDVALRCDPISGHVSLFWYQQALGQGPEFLTYFQNEAQLDKSGLPSDRFFAERPEGSVSTLKIQRTQQEDSAVYLCASSAREGNYGYTFGSGTRLTVV.

Concerning this clone itself: At the DNA level, this CDR3 is encoded by other sequences in the same sample as well. The chain carries TRBV2 and TRBJ2-5; the match to TRBD1 covers 9 bases. From germline, CDR1 is SNHLY and CDR2 FYNNEI. The CDR3 has 12 residues. The J segment lost 4 bases and the V segment lost 6 bases, leaving 0 bases of the junction unmatched. DNA for the CDR3: TGTGCCAGCAGGGGACAGGGAGAGACCCAGTACTTC. It codes for CASRGQGETQYF.

The rearrangement links TRBV7-2 to TRBJ2-7; D possibly matches TRBD1 or TRBD2 (5 bases each). Germline CDR1 SGHTA, CDR2 FQGNSA. The CDR3 is made up of 14 amino acids. Trimming took 1 base from V and 3 from J, leaving 10 bases between them. CDR3 sequence (DNA): TGTGCCAGCAGCTTAGGGGGGTCGTTCTACGAGCAGTACTTC. Amino acids: CASSLGGSFYEQYF.

The V call is TRBV9, the J call TRBJ1-4; the match to TRBD1 covers 7 bases. With V trimmed by 6 bases and J by 6 bases, 8 bases remained unmatched. The germline gives CDR1 SGDLS, CDR2 YYNGEE. The CDR3 totals 14 residues. The CDR3 region is CASTPTGRDEKLFF. In DNA form, the CDR3 reads TGTGCCAGCACCCCGACAGGGCGAGATGAAAAACTGTTTTTT.

The CDR3 DNA sequence: TGTGCCAGCAGCCCCCAAGGGACTGTCCTCGGGGAGCTGTTTTTT. It yields the protein CASSPQGTVLGELFF. The chain is built from TRBV6-1 and TRBJ2-2, with a possible D match to TRBD2 (6 bases). The CDR3 spans 15 residues. Germline CDR1 and CDR2: MNHNS and SASEGT. Trimming pared 6 bases from V and 7 bases from J, leaving 18 bases between.

The V gene is TRBV5-1, the J gene TRBJ1-1; no clear D gene. The CDR3 runs to 14 residues. From germline, CDR1 is SGHRS and CDR2 YFSETQ. V gave up 6 bases and J gave up 1 base, with 13 bases separating them. The CDR3 DNA follows: TGCGCCAGCACCATCACTGGACCGAACACTGAAGCTTTCTTT. Its protein is CASTITGPNTEAFF. The full variable domain, rest sourced from reference TRBV5-1 and TRBJ1-1, is KAGVTQTPRYLIKTRGQQVTLSCSPISGHRSVSWYQQTPGQGLQFLFEYFSETQRNKGNFPGRFSGRQFSNSRSEMNVSTLELGDSALYLCASTITGPNTEAFFGQGTRLTVV.

The genes are TRBV7-2 and TRBJ2-3; a weak D match, TRBD1 (5 bases). CDR1 is SGHTA, CDR2 FQGNSA, per germline. V was pared by 5 bases and J by 4 bases, with 16 bases between. The CDR3 consists of 15 residues. CDR3: CASSPAGRAADTQYF. CDR3 nucleotide sequence: TGTGCCAGCAGCCCCGCTGGCAGGGCCGCAGATACGCAGTATTTT.

In the case of this clone: At the DNA level, this CDR3 is encoded by other sequences in the same sample as well. V is TRBV7-8 and J is TRBJ1-1; D unclear. CDR3 size: 13 residues. V gave up 1 base and J gave up 0 bases, with 3 bases separating them. Germline V gives CDR1 SGHVS, CDR2 FQNEAQ. The CDR3 here is CASSLDLNTEAFF. The CDR3 DNA follows: TGTGCCAGCAGCTTAGACTTGAACACTGAAGCTTTCTTT.